The 29 T cell receptor beta chains reported below all come from one sample, sequenced in a study of blood T cell repertoires in COVID-19. This table comes from immunoSEQ multiplex PCR, and its TCRdb copy is limited to in-frame clones, with some not included. The sample comprises 150,000 to 200,000 clones, around 80% of which are singletons, and roughly 8% rests with the top ten. Sequencing was performed on PBMCs or T cells enriched from blood (not recorded which). Source of these receptors: a woman in her 50s who had recovered from COVID-19.

V gene TRBV15 combines with J gene TRBJ1-2; D uncertain. CDR3 length equals 15 residues. Germline V gene data show CDR1 as LNHNV and CDR2 as YYDKDF (reference sequence). V was trimmed by 5 bases and J by 4 bases, leaving 17 bases between them. The CDR3 DNA is TGTGCCACCAGCCGCGAGCGCATGGTCGCCTATGGCTACACCTTC. Protein: CATSRERMVAYGYTF.

This rearrangement joins TRBV7-2 to TRBJ2-1; 7 bases are shared with TRBD2. The CDR3 is 14 amino acids. Germline loops: CDR1 SGHTA, CDR2 FQGNSA. J lost 7 bases, V lost 1 base, and 4 bases had no gene match. As DNA, the CDR3 is TGTGCCAGCAGCTTAGTAGGGACTAAGAATGAGCAGTTCTTC. This encodes CASSLVGTKNEQFF.

The chain carries TRBV19 and TRBJ2-2, with TRBD1 matching 9 bases. J gave up 6 bases and V 7 bases, and 15 bases lay outside the gene matches. Looked up from germline, CDR1 is LNHDA and CDR2 is SQIVND (reference sequence). The CDR3 runs 17 residues. The CDR3 spells CASKGTGLVETSGELFF. CDR3 sequence (DNA): TGTGCCAGTAAGGGGACAGGGTTGGTTGAGACGTCCGGGGAGCTGTTTTTT.

This chain connects TRBV10-3 to TRBJ2-5, with TRBD2 matching 13 bases. J was trimmed by 5 bases and V by 10 bases; bases with no gene match: 13. Per the germline V gene, CDR1 is ENHRY and CDR2 is SYGVKD. The CDR3 covers 16 residues. CDR3 sequence reads: CATSARTSGSGETQYF. CDR3 coding DNA: TGTGCCACAAGCGCCCGGACTAGCGGGAGCGGGGAGACCCAGTACTTC.

The chain joins TRBV7-2 to TRBJ1-4, with D unresolved. With 2 bases removed from V and 5 bases from J, the gap between germline ends came to 6 bases. CDR1 is SGHTA, CDR2 FQGNSA, per germline. CDR3 length equals 13 residues. The CDR3 spells CASSLFSNEKLFF. The CDR3 DNA reads as TGTGCCAGCAGCTTATTTAGCAATGAAAAACTGTTTTTT.

This clone was detected only a few times. The V call is TRBV11-2, the J call TRBJ1-2; a weak D match, TRBD1 (6 bases). This CDR3 comprises 13 residues. Germline V CDR1 and CDR2: SGHAT, FQNNGV. V lost 3 bases to trimming and J lost 5 bases, with 10 bases between them. CDR3 protein: CASSFGQSYGYTF. In DNA, the CDR3 is TGTGCCAGCAGCTTTGGACAGTCGTATGGCTACACCTTC.

The V gene is TRBV19, the J gene TRBJ1-1; D is perhaps TRBD1 (6 bases). The V end lost 3 bases, the J end lost 3 bases, and 26 bases lay between the germline ends. The CDR3 loop spans 19 amino acids. Germline V lookup: CDR1 LNHDA, CDR2 SQIVND (reference sequence). CDR3: CASSIGFPPRGARDTEAFF. The CDR3 nucleotides read TGTGCCAGTAGTATCGGGTTTCCCCCTCGGGGGGCCCGGGACACTGAAGCTTTCTTT.

As DNA, the CDR3 is TGTGCCAGCAGTTGGGGACAGAACTATGGCTACACCTTC. Amino acid sequence: CASSWGQNYGYTF. This chain connects TRBV28 to TRBJ1-2; 7 bases align to TRBD1. Trimming cost V 4 bases and J 2 bases; bases outside gene matches: 1. The CDR3 covers 13 residues. Per the germline V gene, CDR1 is MDHEN and CDR2 is SYDVKM.

This rearrangement joins TRBV18 to TRBJ1-2; the match to TRBD1 covers 11 bases. This CDR3 contains 17 residues. Germline CDR1 and CDR2: KGHSH and LQKENI. V gave up 3 bases and J gave up 1 base; unmatched junction bases: 7. The CDR3 region is CASSPGTGGLFNYGYTF. CDR3 sequence (DNA): TGTGCCAGCTCACCGGGGACAGGGGGACTCTTTAACTATGGCTACACCTTC.

About this clone itself: Distinct nucleotide sequences in the sample also encode this CDR3. The chain uses TRBV6-5 and TRBJ1-5; D is perhaps TRBD1 (6 bases). The CDR3 spans 12 residues. Germline V CDR1 and CDR2: MNHEY, SVGAGI. Deletions cut 6 bases from V and 5 bases from J, with 8 bases between. For the CDR3, the DNA is TGTGCCAGCAGAACAGGGTATCAGCCCCAGCATTTT. Amino acids: CASRTGYQPQHF.

The gene calls are TRBV25-1 and TRBJ1-6; 8 nucleotides line up with TRBD1. After removal of 5 bases from V and 8 bases from J, the junction contained 8 bases not matched to a gene. CDR3 length equals 15 residues. Germline V gives CDR1 MGHDK, CDR2 SYGVNS. The CDR3: CASSPMDREYSPLHF. As DNA, the CDR3 is TGTGCCAGCAGTCCCATGGACAGGGAATATTCACCCCTCCACTTT. Full variable domain (missing parts from reference TRBV25-1 and TRBJ1-6): EADIYQTPRYLVIGTGKKITLECSQTMGHDKMYWYQQDPGMELHLIHYSYGVNSTEKGDLSSESTVSRIRTEHFPLTLESARPSHTSQYLCASSPMDREYSPLHFGNGTRLTVT.

J is TRBJ2-7 and V is TRBV7-8; 9 nucleotides match TRBD1. Germline loops: CDR1 SGHVS, CDR2 FQNEAQ. After removal of 2 bases from V and 3 bases from J, the junction contained 2 bases not matched to a gene. The CDR3 contains 14 residues. CDR3 sequence (DNA): TGTGCCAGCAGCTTACTGACAGGGGGCTACGAGCAGTACTTC. It codes for CASSLLTGGYEQYF.

As concerns this clone: This specimen includes other DNA sequences encoding the same CDR3. The CDR3 loop reads CASSLGQGEKLFF. In DNA form, the CDR3 reads TGTGCCAGCAGCTTAGGACAGGGTGAAAAACTGTTTTTT. This sequence joins TRBV11-2 and TRBJ1-4; 7 positions match TRBD1. CDR3 length equals 13 residues. Germline V gives CDR1 SGHAT, CDR2 FQNNGV. The V gene end was trimmed by 1 base and the J gene end by 7 bases; junction bases not matched to a gene: 0.

This sequence joins TRBV28 and TRBJ2-1, with TRBD2 matching 7 bases. Per the germline V gene, CDR1 is MDHEN and CDR2 is SYDVKM. The CDR3 consists of 13 residues. V was pared by 4 bases and J by 4 bases, with 1 base of the junction left unmatched. The CDR3, as DNA: TGTGCCAGCAGTTGGACTAGGTACAATGAGCAGTTCTTC. This codes for CASSWTRYNEQFF.

The chain combines TRBV7-2 with TRBJ1-3; tentatively, D is TRBD1 (6 bases). Trimming shortened V by 2 bases and J by 4 bases, and 18 bases separated the two germline ends. Germline-derived CDR1 and CDR2 are SGHTA and FQGNSA. There are 17 residues in the CDR3. CDR3 amino acids: CASSLFEGGNAGNTIYF. Here the CDR3 DNA reads TGTGCCAGCAGCTTATTCGAGGGGGGGAACGCGGGAAACACCATATATTTT. The full variable domain, with the rest looked up from reference TRBV7-2 and TRBJ1-3, is GAGVSQSPSNKVTEKGKDVELRCDPISGHTALYWYRQSLGQGLEFLIYFQGNSAPDKSGLPSDRFSAERTGGSVSTLTIQRTQQEDSAVYLCASSLFEGGNAGNTIYFGEGSWLTVV.

The rearrangement links TRBV28 to TRBJ1-5; TRBD1 agrees at 7 bases. The V segment lost 7 bases and the J segment 5 bases; nucleotides outside the gene matches: 14. CDR1 and CDR2 from the germline V gene are MDHEN and SYDVKM. The CDR3 runs 16 residues. The CDR3 reads CASIPHPRGDHQPQHF. The CDR3 nucleotides are TGTGCCAGCATCCCTCACCCCAGGGGGGATCATCAGCCCCAGCATTTT.

J is TRBJ1-5 and V is TRBV6-5; 9 positions agree with TRBD1. With 6 bases clipped from V and 6 bases from J, the junction kept 9 bases outside the gene matches. This CDR3 contains 15 residues. From germline, CDR1 is MNHEY and CDR2 SVGAGI. For the CDR3, the DNA is TGTGCCAGCAGGGTATCCACAGGGGGCCGTCAGCCCCAGCATTTT. The encoded protein is CASRVSTGGRQPQHF.

This clone was seen many times. The chain's CDR3 is CSASRPGQGASPLHF. DNA of the CDR3: TGCAGTGCTAGTAGGCCCGGGCAGGGCGCTTCACCCCTCCACTTT. The chain has TRBV20-1 and TRBJ1-6, with D possibly TRBD1 on 5 matching bases. Germline values: CDR1 DFQATT, CDR2 SNEGSKA (reference sequence). V was shortened by 3 bases and J by 9 bases, with 18 bases between the two germline ends. The CDR3 sequence is 15 residues long.

V and J are TRBV5-1 and TRBJ2-5; tentative D call: TRBD2 (6 bases). V lost 0 bases and J 10 bases, leaving 19 bases between the germline ends. Germline V CDR1 and CDR2: SGHRS, YFSETQ. This CDR3 is 15 amino acids long. The CDR3 DNA follows: TGCGCCAGCAGCTTGGATGGCTGGGGGTCGGGGGACCAGTACTTC. It yields the protein CASSLDGWGSGDQYF.

This chain connects TRBV5-1 to TRBJ2-1, with 9 bases identical to TRBD1. Germline trimming cut 4 bases from V and 5 bases from J; bases unmatched to any gene: 10. Germline CDR1 and CDR2: SGHRS and YFSETQ. This CDR3 has 16 residues. CDR3 bases: TGCGCCAGCAGCCCCGCCAGTGGGACAGGGAACAATGAGCAGTTCTTC. The encoded protein is CASSPASGTGNNEQFF.

The chain combines TRBV3-1 (or the pseudogene TRBV3-2) with TRBJ2-5, with 10 bases fitting TRBD2. The trim removed 4 bases at V and 4 bases at J, leaving 6 bases unmatched. The CDR3 sequence is 15 residues long. Germline assignment: CDR1 LGHDT and CDR2 YNNKEL (reference sequence). CDR3 sequence reads: CASSRLLAGTETQYF. DNA of the CDR3: TGTGCCAGCAGCCGATTACTAGCGGGGACAGAGACCCAGTACTTC.

The chain links TRBV9 to TRBJ1-4, with D perhaps matching TRBD1 (6 bases). The CDR3 extends over 16 amino acids. Germline V gene data show CDR1 as SGDLS and CDR2 as YYNGEE. V was trimmed by 4 bases and J by 3 bases, leaving 16 bases between them. CDR3 amino acids: CASSFGVGTPNEKLFF. The CDR3 bases are TGTGCCAGCAGCTTTGGGGTCGGGACACCTAATGAAAAACTGTTTTTT. The whole variable domain, filled in from reference TRBV9 and TRBJ1-4, reads DSGVTQTPKHLITATGQRVTLRCSPRSGDLSVYWYQQSLDQGLQFLIQYYNGEERAKGNILERFSAQQFPDLHSELNLSSLELGDSALYFCASSFGVGTPNEKLFFGSGTQLSVL.

The V and J genes are TRBV19 and TRBJ1-2; 10 bases map to TRBD1. CDR3 length: 13 residues. V was clipped by 6 bases and J by 6 bases; unmatched bases: 4. CDR1 is LNHDA and CDR2 is SQIVND in the germline V gene (reference sequence). CDR3 sequence: CASRSGQGNGYTF. For the CDR3, the DNA is TGTGCCAGTAGGTCGGGACAGGGGAATGGCTACACCTTC.

The chain joins TRBV11-2 to TRBJ2-1; 9 nucleotides line up with TRBD2. J gave up 0 bases and V 0 bases, and 9 bases lay outside the gene matches. The CDR3 consists of 19 residues. Per the germline V gene, CDR1 is SGHAT and CDR2 is FQNNGV. The DNA for the CDR3 is TGTGCCAGCAGCTTAGAGGCTAGCGGGGCATCTCTCTCCTACAATGAGCAGTTCTTC. It yields the protein CASSLEASGASLSYNEQFF. Full variable domain (rest looked up from reference TRBV11-2 and TRBJ2-1): EAGVAQSPRYKIIEKRQSVAFWCNPISGHATLYWYQQILGQGPKLLIQFQNNGVVDDSQLPKDRFSAERLKGVDSTLKIQPAKLEDSAVYLCASSLEASGASLSYNEQFFGPGTRLTVL.

DNA for the CDR3: TGTGCCAGCAGACAGGGGGCCCCCCCGAACACCGGGGAGCTGTTTTTT. Its translation: CASRQGAPPNTGELFF. V and J are TRBV7-9 and TRBJ2-2, with 9 bases that match TRBD1. This CDR3 has 16 amino acids. CDR1 is SEHNR, CDR2 FQNEAQ, per germline (reference sequence). Trimming cost V 6 bases and J 0 bases; bases outside gene matches: 5.

The chain joins TRBV6-2 or TRBV6-3 to TRBJ2-1; 8 bases map to TRBD1. This CDR3 comprises 15 residues. The V gene's germline CDR1 is MNHEY and CDR2 SVGEGT. Germline trimming cut 4 bases from V and 6 bases from J; bases unmatched to any gene: 8. The CDR3 sequence: CASSSAGQGFNEQFF. CDR3 DNA sequence: TGTGCCAGCAGTTCCGCCGGACAGGGTTTCAATGAGCAGTTCTTC.

The rearrangement joins TRBV28 to TRBJ1-1; D uncertain. CDR3 length: 10 amino acids. V was trimmed by 8 bases and J by 5 bases, leaving 6 bases between them. Germline V CDR1 and CDR2: MDHEN, SYDVKM. The CDR3 here is CASRETEAFF. DNA for the CDR3: TGTGCCAGCCGGGAAACTGAAGCTTTCTTT.

The J gene is TRBJ1-1, the V gene TRBV3-1 (or the pseudogene TRBV3-2); D unresolved. V was shortened by 6 bases and J by 4 bases, with 9 bases between the two germline ends. The CDR3 has 12 residues. CDR1 LGHDT and CDR2 YNNKEL come from the germline V gene (reference sequence). The CDR3 coding sequence is TGTGCCAGCAGGGGCGAAAGCACTGAAGCTTTCTTT. Translation gives CASRGESTEAFF.

V and J are TRBV5-4 and TRBJ1-2; TRBD1 matches 11 bases. The trim removed 4 bases at V and 2 bases at J, leaving 7 bases unmatched. The length of the CDR3 is 16 residues. CDR1 and CDR2 from the germline V gene are SGHNT and YYREEE (reference sequence). The CDR3 sequence: CASSDPGTGGNYGYTF. The CDR3 DNA is TGTGCCAGCAGCGACCCGGGGACAGGGGGGAACTATGGCTACACCTTC.